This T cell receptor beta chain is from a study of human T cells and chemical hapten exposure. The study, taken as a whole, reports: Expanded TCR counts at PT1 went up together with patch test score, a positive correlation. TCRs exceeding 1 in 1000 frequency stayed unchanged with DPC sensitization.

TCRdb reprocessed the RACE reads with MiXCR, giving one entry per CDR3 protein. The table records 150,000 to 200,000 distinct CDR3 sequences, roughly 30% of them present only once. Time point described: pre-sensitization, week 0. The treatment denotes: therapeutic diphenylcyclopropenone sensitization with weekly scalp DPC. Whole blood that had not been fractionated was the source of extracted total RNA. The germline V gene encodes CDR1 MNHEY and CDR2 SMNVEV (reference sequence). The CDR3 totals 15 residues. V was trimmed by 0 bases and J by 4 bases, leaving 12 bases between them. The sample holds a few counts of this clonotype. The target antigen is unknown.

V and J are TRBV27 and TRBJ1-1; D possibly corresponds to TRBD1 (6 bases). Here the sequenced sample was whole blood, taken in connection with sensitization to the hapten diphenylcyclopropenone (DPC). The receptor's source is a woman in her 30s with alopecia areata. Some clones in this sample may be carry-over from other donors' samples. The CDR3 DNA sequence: TGTGCCAGCAGTTTATCGCTGGGGGCGAGCACTGAAGCTTTCTTT. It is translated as CASSLSLGASTEAFF.